The next 9 T cell receptor beta chains were all read from a single sample in a study of cytomegalovirus exposure and HLA in healthy donors. Vbeta (60) and Jbeta (13) primers were used in the PCR. Libraries were prepared by immunoSEQ multiplex PCR; TCRdb keeps only in-frame clonotypes and omits some of them. The specimen's table records more than 75,000 clones. The sample was PBMCs. The receptors originated from a man over 45 in good health and CMV-seropositive.

The chain is built from TRBV5-1 and TRBJ2-7; tentative D call: TRBD1 (6 bases). V shed 1 base and J shed 10 bases, with 21 bases lying between them. CDR1 and CDR2 (germline): SGHRS, YFSETQ. CDR3 size: 15 residues. CDR3 loop: CASSLPEIGQLIQYF. CDR3 nucleotides: TGCGCCAGCAGCTTGCCGGAAATTGGACAGCTGATTCAGTACTTC.

The chain combines TRBV7-9 with TRBJ1-1, with D tentatively TRBD1 (5 bases). The CDR3 is made up of 15 amino acids. CDR1 is SEHNR and CDR2 is FQNEAQ in the germline V gene (reference sequence). V lost 1 base and J 4 bases, leaving 13 bases between the germline ends. The chain's CDR3 is CASSLGAGHGTEAFF. The DNA for the CDR3 is TGTGCCAGCAGCTTAGGGGCAGGGCATGGCACTGAAGCTTTCTTT.

The chain is built from TRBV7-8 and TRBJ2-2, with 7 bases that match TRBD2. V lost 6 bases and J lost 5; bases outside the gene matches: 9. CDR1 is SGHVS and CDR2 is FQNEAQ in the germline V gene. There are 15 residues in the CDR3. CDR3 loop: CASSRWREWTGELFF. Here the CDR3 DNA reads TGTGCCAGCAGTCGTTGGCGGGAGTGGACCGGGGAGCTGTTTTTT.

The chain carries TRBV9 and TRBJ1-2; 7 nucleotides line up with TRBD1. Trimming took 0 bases from V and 7 from J; bases not matched to a gene: 9. The germline CDR1 and CDR2 sequences are SGDLS and YYNGEE. The CDR3 consists of 15 residues. The CDR3: CASSVEEGARFGYTF. In nucleotides, the CDR3 is TGTGCCAGCAGCGTAGAGGAGGGGGCGCGATTTGGCTACACCTTC. The full variable domain, in which reference TRBV9 and TRBJ1-2 provide the parts outside the CDR3, is DSGVTQTPKHLITATGQRVTLRCSPRSGDLSVYWYQQSLDQGLQFLIQYYNGEERAKGNILERFSAQQFPDLHSELNLSSLELGDSALYFCASSVEEGARFGYTFGSGTRLTVV.

The rearrangement uses TRBV13 and TRBJ2-1; 9 bases align to TRBD2. The CDR3 loop spans 15 amino acids. With V trimmed by 4 bases and J by 15 bases, 16 bases remained unmatched. Germline lookup yields CDR1 PRHDT and CDR2 FYEKMQ (reference sequence). DNA for the CDR3: TGTGCCAGCAGCTCCCAGCGGGGGGCTTTGTCAAAGTTGTTCTTC. Amino acids: CASSSQRGALSKLFF.

The rearrangement links TRBV27 to TRBJ2-1; D is uncertain. There are 17 residues in the CDR3. Trimming cost V 1 base and J 0 bases, with 13 bases left between them. In germline, CDR1 is MNHEY, CDR2 SMNVEV (reference sequence). The CDR3 region has the DNA TGTGCCAGCAGTTTATTTATGGCGGAGAGCTCCTACAATGAGCAGTTCTTC. The encoded protein is CASSLFMAESSYNEQFF.

This chain uses TRBV7-9 with TRBJ1-2; 7 bases align to TRBD1. The trim removed 5 bases at V and 5 bases at J, leaving 8 bases unmatched. This CDR3 spans 14 amino acids. Germline V gives CDR1 SEHNR, CDR2 FQNEAQ (reference sequence). The CDR3 bases are TGTGCCAGCAGCCAGTCGGGACAGAGTTATGGCTACACCTTC. This encodes CASSQSGQSYGYTF.

The chain recombines TRBV6-5 with TRBJ2-2; 13 bases align to TRBD2. V gave up 0 bases and J gave up 5 bases; unmatched junction bases: 0. Germline assignment: CDR1 MNHEY and CDR2 SVGAGI. The CDR3 has 16 amino acids. The CDR3 loop is CASSYSGLAGTGELFF. The DNA of the CDR3 is TGTGCCAGCAGTTACTCGGGACTAGCGGGAACCGGGGAGCTGTTTTTT.

V usage is TRBV2 and J usage is TRBJ2-1, with a tentative D call TRBD2 (5 bases). There are 13 residues in the CDR3. In germline, CDR1 is SNHLY, CDR2 FYNNEI. Between the trimmed V and J ends, which lost 0 bases and 10 bases, there was a span of 10 bases. The CDR3 here is CASSEALRGEQFF. For the CDR3, the DNA is TGTGCCAGCAGTGAAGCGCTTCGAGGGGAGCAGTTCTTC.